The present TCR beta chain was sequenced within a study of blood T cells in healthy people across ages. For the second PCR, which ran for about 6 to 11 cycles, a sample-barcoded 5' primer and a J-beta primer mix were used. TCRdb recomputed calls from the 5' RACE reads with MiXCR, one row per CDR3 protein. The repertoire holds around 800,000 distinct CDR3 sequences, approximately 44% seen once, with under 20% in the top ten. Germline V gene data show CDR1 as SEHNR and CDR2 as FQNEAQ (reference sequence). The CDR3 contains 15 residues. The ends were cut back, 2 bases at V and 5 bases at J, with 15 bases in the middle.

The sequenced sample consisted of blood. The TCR sequence derives from a man aged 55 to 70 in good health. The chain couples TRBV7-9 to TRBJ1-1, with TRBD1 as a possible D gene (6 bases). The CDR3 DNA follows: TGTGCCAGCAGCTTAATGCAGGGGCCCACGACTGAAGCTTTCTTT. This codes for CASSLMQGPTTEAFF.